This T cell receptor beta chain is from a study of blood T cell repertoires in COVID-19. Study context: The origin of the acute and convalescent COVID-19 samples was the United States, Italy and Spain. T cells, B-cell-depleted T cells, or PBMCs provided the cDNA or gDNA that served as material.

TCRdb's table, derived via immunoSEQ multiplex PCR, lists solely in-frame clones and lacks some. The table has 43,000 or so clones, more than 65% seen once. Sample: peripheral blood. The origin of this receptor is a woman aged 60-70 years with acute or convalescent COVID-19.

CDR3 coding DNA: TGTGCCAGCAGCCCGCGCGGGCCCTGGGCGCAGTATTTT. This codes for CASSPRGPWAQYF. The V call is TRBV11-1, the J call TRBJ2-3, with TRBD2 as a possible D gene (5 bases). The length of the CDR3 is 13 residues. Deletions cut 5 bases from V and 10 bases from J, with 16 bases between. The germline V gene encodes CDR1 SGHAT and CDR2 FQDESV (reference sequence).